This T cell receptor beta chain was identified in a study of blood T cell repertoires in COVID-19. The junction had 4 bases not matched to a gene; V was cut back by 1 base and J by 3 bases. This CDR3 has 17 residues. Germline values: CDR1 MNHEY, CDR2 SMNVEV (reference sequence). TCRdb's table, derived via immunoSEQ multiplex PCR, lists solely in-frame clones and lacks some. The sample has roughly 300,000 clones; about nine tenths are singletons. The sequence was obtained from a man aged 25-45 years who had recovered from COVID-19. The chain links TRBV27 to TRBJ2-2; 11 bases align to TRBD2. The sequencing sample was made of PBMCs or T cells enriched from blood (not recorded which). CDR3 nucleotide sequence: TGTGCCAGCAGTTTATGGCTAGCGGGGGGCTACACCGGGGAGCTGTTTTTT. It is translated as CASSLWLAGGYTGELFF.